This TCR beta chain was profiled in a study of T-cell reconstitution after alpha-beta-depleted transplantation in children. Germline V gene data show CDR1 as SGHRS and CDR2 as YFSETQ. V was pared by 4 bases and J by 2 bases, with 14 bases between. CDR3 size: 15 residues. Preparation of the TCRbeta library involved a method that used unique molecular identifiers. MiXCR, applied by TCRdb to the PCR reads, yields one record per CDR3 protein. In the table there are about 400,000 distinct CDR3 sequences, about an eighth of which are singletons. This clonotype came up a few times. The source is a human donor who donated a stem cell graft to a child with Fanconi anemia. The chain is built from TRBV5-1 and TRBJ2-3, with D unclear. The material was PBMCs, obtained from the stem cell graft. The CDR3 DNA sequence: TGCGCCAGCAGCCCTGGCACGGCTAACACAGATACGCAGTATTTT. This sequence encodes CASSPGTANTDTQYF.